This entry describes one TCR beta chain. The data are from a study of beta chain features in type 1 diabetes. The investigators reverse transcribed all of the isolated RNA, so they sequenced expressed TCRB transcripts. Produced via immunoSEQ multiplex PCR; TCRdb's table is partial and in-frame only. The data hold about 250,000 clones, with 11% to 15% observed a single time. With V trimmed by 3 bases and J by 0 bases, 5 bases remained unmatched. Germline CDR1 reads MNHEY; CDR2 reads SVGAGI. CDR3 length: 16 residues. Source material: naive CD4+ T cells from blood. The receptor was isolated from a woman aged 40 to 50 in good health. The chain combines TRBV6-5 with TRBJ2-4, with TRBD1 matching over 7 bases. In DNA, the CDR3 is TGTGCCAGCAGTTATGACAGGGAAACAGCCAAAAACATTCAGTACTTC. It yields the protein CASSYDRETAKNIQYF.